The 13 T cell receptor beta chains reported below all come from one sample, sequenced in a study of cytomegalovirus exposure and HLA in healthy donors. PCR amplification relied on 60 Vbeta primers (plus 13 Jbeta primers). The repertoire was sequenced with immunoSEQ multiplex PCR; TCRdb's copy has only in-frame clones and lacks some. The data hold some 51,000 clones, with 65% to 80% observed a single time. The sample consisted of PBMCs. The receptors originated from a man aged 35 to 55 in good health and CMV-seropositive.

This chain uses TRBV15 with TRBJ2-3; 10 nucleotides agree with TRBD2. The CDR3 is 16 residues long. Losses at the gene ends were 5 bases for V and 4 bases for J; bases not matched to a gene: 9. Germline V CDR1 and CDR2: LNHNV, YYDKDF (reference sequence). The CDR3 sequence: CATSLGKRGGPDTQYF. CDR3 sequence (DNA): TGTGCCACCAGCCTAGGGAAGCGGGGGGGCCCAGATACGCAGTATTTT.

The V call is TRBV6-5, the J call TRBJ1-6; 10 bases align to TRBD1. The V segment lost 0 bases and the J segment 7 bases; nucleotides outside the gene matches: 0. The CDR3 totals 15 residues. CDR1 is MNHEY, CDR2 SVGAGI, per germline. In nucleotides, the CDR3 is TGTGCCAGCAGTTACTCGGGACAGGGGAATTCACCCCTCCACTTT. Protein product: CASSYSGQGNSPLHF.

The chain employs TRBV5-5 and TRBJ1-2; tentative D call: TRBD1 (6 bases). V was trimmed by 0 bases and J by 6 bases, leaving 9 bases between them. Germline-derived CDR1 and CDR2 are SGHKS and YYEKEE (reference sequence). The CDR3 is 13 residues long. The CDR3 spells CASSLDRANGYTF. The DNA for the CDR3 is TGTGCCAGCAGCTTGGACAGGGCGAATGGCTACACCTTC.

This clone was recorded once. The V gene is TRBV5-4, the J gene TRBJ1-2, with 8 bases matching TRBD1. Looked up from germline, CDR1 is SGHNT and CDR2 is YYREEE (reference sequence). V lost 4 bases, J lost 4 bases, and 12 bases stayed unmatched. The CDR3 is 16 residues long. In DNA, the CDR3 is TGTGCCAGCAGCCACCGTACAGGGGGGGACGGCTATGGCTACACCTTC. It translates to CASSHRTGGDGYGYTF.

CDR3: CASSLFRGDNEQFF. CDR3 in DNA: TGTGCCAGCAGTTTATTTCGGGGAGATAATGAGCAGTTCTTC. V usage is TRBV27 and J usage is TRBJ2-1; the D gene is possibly TRBD2 (5 bases). There are 14 residues in the CDR3. Germline V lookup: CDR1 MNHEY, CDR2 SMNVEV (reference sequence). The V end lost 1 base, the J end lost 7 bases, and 11 bases lay between the germline ends.

V is TRBV19 and J is TRBJ2-1; 9 positions match TRBD2. V was pared by 1 base and J by 6 bases, with 4 bases of the junction left unmatched. Germline values: CDR1 LNHDA, CDR2 SQIVND (reference sequence). CDR3 length: 15 amino acids. The CDR3 DNA sequence: TGTGCCAGTAGTATAGCCTGGACTAGCGCCAATGAGCAGTTCTTC. Translated, it gives CASSIAWTSANEQFF.

A single count supports this clone. J is TRBJ2-1 and V is TRBV2; TRBD1 matches 7 bases. J gave up 1 base and V 4 bases, and 13 bases lay outside the gene matches. Germline-derived CDR1 and CDR2 are SNHLY and FYNNEI. This CDR3 comprises 18 residues. CDR3 sequence reads: CASSGLFRRGRSYNEQFF. The DNA for the CDR3 is TGTGCCAGCAGTGGTTTATTCCGTAGGGGGCGTTCCTACAATGAGCAGTTCTTC.

The chain uses TRBV28 and TRBJ1-1, with D tentatively TRBD1 (6 bases). V was cut by 5 bases and J by 4 bases, with 17 bases left in between. The CDR3 runs 15 residues. Germline lookup yields CDR1 MDHEN and CDR2 SYDVKM. CDR3 in amino acids: CASSPGGGGGTEAFF. The CDR3 DNA is TGTGCCAGCAGTCCCGGGGGGGGCGGGGGCACTGAAGCTTTCTTT.

This clone was recorded many times. V usage is TRBV10-3 and J usage is TRBJ2-7; D is perhaps TRBD1 (5 bases). V was clipped by 6 bases and J by 4 bases, with 13 bases between them. This CDR3 comprises 13 residues. CDR1 is ENHRY and CDR2 is SYGVKD in the germline V gene. The CDR3 loop is CAIRDSTLYEQYF. In DNA, the CDR3 is TGTGCCATCAGAGACAGTACGTTGTACGAGCAGTACTTC.

This chain joins TRBV9 and TRBJ1-1, with 9 bases aligning to TRBD1. V lost 5 bases to trimming and J lost 8 bases; unmatched junction nucleotides: 13. The CDR3 is 15 residues long. CDR1 and CDR2 from the germline V gene are SGDLS and YYNGEE. CDR3 in DNA: TGTGCCAGCAGGGGAACAGGGGGCCCGGAGGGGGAAGCTTTCTTT. Encoded protein: CASRGTGGPEGEAFF.

V gene TRBV27 combines with J gene TRBJ1-6, with D hard to call. Germline CDR1 reads MNHEY; CDR2 reads SMNVEV (reference sequence). The CDR3 contains 15 residues. Trimming cost V 2 bases and J 4 bases, with 9 bases left between them. The CDR3, as DNA: TGTGCCAGCAGTTTAGAGCACGCGTATAATTCACCCCTCCACTTT. This codes for CASSLEHAYNSPLHF.

V is TRBV2 and J is TRBJ2-5; TRBD1 matches at 7 bases. The CDR3 contains 14 residues. The V segment lost 7 bases and the J segment 0 bases; nucleotides outside the gene matches: 5. The V gene's germline CDR1 is SNHLY and CDR2 FYNNEI. DNA of the CDR3: TGTGCCAGCAATACGGGACAGAACCAAGAGACCCAGTACTTC. Its translation: CASNTGQNQETQYF. Together with reference TRBV2 and TRBJ2-5, the CDR3 gives the full variable domain: EPEVTQTPSHQVTQMGQEVILRCVPISNHLYFYWYRQILGQKVEFLVSFYNNEISEKSEIFDDQFSVERPDGSNFTLKIRSTKLEDSAMYFCASNTGQNQETQYFGPGTRLLVL.

V is TRBV6-1 and J is TRBJ2-5; perhaps TRBD2 as D (6 bases). This CDR3 has 14 amino acids. V gave up 1 base and J gave up 3 bases, with 9 bases separating them. Germline loops: CDR1 MNHNS, CDR2 SASEGT. For the CDR3, the DNA is TGTGCCAGCAGTGAAGGTGGAGGGAAAGAGACCCAGTACTTC. Protein product: CASSEGGGKETQYF.